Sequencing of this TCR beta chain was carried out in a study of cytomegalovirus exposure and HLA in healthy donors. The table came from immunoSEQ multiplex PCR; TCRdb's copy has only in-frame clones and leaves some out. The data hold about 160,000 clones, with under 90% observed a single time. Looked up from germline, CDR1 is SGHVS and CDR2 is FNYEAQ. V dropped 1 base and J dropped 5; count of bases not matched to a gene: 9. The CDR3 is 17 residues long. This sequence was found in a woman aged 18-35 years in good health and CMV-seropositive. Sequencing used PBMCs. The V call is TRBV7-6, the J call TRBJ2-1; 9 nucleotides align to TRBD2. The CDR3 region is CASSLGGYGGRDNEQFF. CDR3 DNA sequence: TGTGCCAGCAGCTTAGGGGGCTACGGCGGGAGGGACAATGAGCAGTTCTTC.